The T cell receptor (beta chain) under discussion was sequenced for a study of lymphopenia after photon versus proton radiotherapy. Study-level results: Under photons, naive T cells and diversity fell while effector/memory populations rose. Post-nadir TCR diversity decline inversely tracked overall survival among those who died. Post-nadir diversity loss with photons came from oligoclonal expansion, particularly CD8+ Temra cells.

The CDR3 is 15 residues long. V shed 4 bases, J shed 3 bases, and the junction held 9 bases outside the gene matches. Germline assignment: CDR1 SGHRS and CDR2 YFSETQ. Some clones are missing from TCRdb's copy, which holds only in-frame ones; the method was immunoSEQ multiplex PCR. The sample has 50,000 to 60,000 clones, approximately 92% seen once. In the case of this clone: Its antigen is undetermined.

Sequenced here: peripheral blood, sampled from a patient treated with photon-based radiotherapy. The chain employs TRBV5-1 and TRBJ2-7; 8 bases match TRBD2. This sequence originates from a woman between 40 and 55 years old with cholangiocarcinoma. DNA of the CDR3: TGCGCCAGCAGCCCTACTAGCGGTAGAAGCTACGAGCAGTACTTC. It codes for CASSPTSGRSYEQYF.